This T cell receptor beta chain was captured by sequencing in a study of blood T cell repertoires in COVID-19 (TCRdb year 2020). For the study in its entirety: Collaborator samples came from the United States, Italy and Spain and covered acute and convalescent phases of COVID-19. The repertoires were released in a freely available public database meant as a resource for research on the immune response to SARS-CoV-2. Samples were obtained from the ongoing ImmuneRACE study (first 160 participants) and from over a thousand subjects provided by 6 global collaborators. HLA class I and class II types, where available, came from metadata supplied by the sample provider rather than from assay-based typing. Nearly every sample came with metadata listing a de-identified subject ID, COVID-19 status, age in years and sex. The dataset comprised deeply sampled blood TCRbeta repertoires from subjects exposed to, actively infected with, or recovered from COVID-19. The prospective study material was composed of cDNA or gDNA derived from T cells, B-cell-depleted T cells, or PBMCs. Overall study outcomes, separate from this receptor: The quantity of clinical and demographic metadata differed by source and by participant and was supplied without curation.

TCRbeta CDR3 regions were amplified from genomic DNA using the immunoSEQ Assay, a bias-controlled multiplex PCR. The original pipeline was this. The number of nucleated cells in each sample was estimated from the amplification of reference gene primers within the assay. Sequence reads were collapsed and filtered to measure the absolute abundance of every unique TCRbeta CDR3 rearrangement. For each sample, productive Simpson clonality was calculated as the square root of Simpson's diversity index across productive rearrangements. TCRdb provides this immuneACCESS table in a form limited to in-frame rearrangements. Some clones are lacking; in checked studies, under half of them reflect an unresolved V gene, and why the rest are absent is not known. V, J and clone size are taken as reported in that table, and D and trimming were inferred from the DNA itself. For this sample the table gives some 190,000 clones, of which 80% were detected only once. The ten largest clones capture 13% to 15% of the sample.

Participants in the prospective study were aged roughly 18 to 90 years, lived in about two dozen United States geographic areas, and enrolled through a virtual design. To assign participants to cohorts, the prospective study relied on clinical history that participants themselves reported in a screening survey and a study questionnaire. Exposed participants had been in contact with someone with a PCR-confirmed or clinician-diagnosed COVID-19 case within 2 weeks of study entry. In the prospective study, whole blood, serum and a nasopharyngeal or oropharyngeal swab were collected from each participant by mobile phlebotomists. Additional blood draws and questionnaires over a roughly two-month period could optionally be provided by prospective study participants. Blood samples from the prospective study were shipped frozen or at room temperature prior to DNA extraction. Sequences MNHNY (CDR1) and SVGAGI (CDR2) are obtained from the germline V gene (reference sequence). The CDR3 runs 14 amino acids, cysteine and phenylalanine included. The sequence is cut down to CDR3 DNA, 42 bases in frame from base 1. V is cut back by 4 bases and J by 5 bases, with 6 bases in the junction unmatched.

Regarding this clone: Its target antigen remains unknown. No per-base quality is available; no much larger clone lies one base away.

Sequencing input: PBMCs or T cells enriched from blood (not recorded which). The TCR was taken from a man aged 55 to 70 who had been exposed to COVID-19. The chain employs TRBV6-6 and TRBJ2-5; TRBD1 lines up with 8 middle nucleotides. The nucleotides are TGTGCCAGCAGTTCGCCAGGGGGCGCGGAGACCCAGTACTTC. Its coded protein is CASSSPGGAETQYF.